The text below deals with one T cell receptor beta chain. Only a few counts were recorded for this clonotype. Its antigen has not been determined. No base quality values were provided; no much bigger clone lies one nucleotide off. This sample stems from a study of T-cell reconstitution after alpha-beta-depleted transplantation in children (dated by TCRdb to about 2016). The study in broad terms: Using TCR repertoire profiling, the study quantitatively followed how T-cell immune reconstitution unfolded in children after TCRalphabeta/CD19-depleted allogeneic hematopoietic cell transplantation.

Library creation used PCR. Reads for this sample came from an Illumina HiSeq 2500. Molecular barcoding was employed in the preparation of TCR libraries, with unique molecular identifiers being used to normalize TCRbeta repertoire quantification. Clones were called with MiXCR by TCRdb after fastp trimmed the public reads at Q25, and only in-frame beta chains were retained. For every CDR3 protein sequence, its rows merge into one entry that carries the most common genes and DNA. The sample yields approximately 130,000 distinct CDR3 sequences; around a tenth were counted once. Approximately 25% of the sample comes from the top ten. Trimming costs V 6 bases and J 10 bases, and their ends lie 19 bases apart. The CDR3, from cysteine to phenylalanine, totals 13 residues. The read is trimmed to its CDR3 DNA, 39 bases read in frame from base 1. Taken from the germline V gene (reference sequence), the CDR1 and CDR2 loops are DFQATT and SNEGSKA.

The paper as a whole reports these results and caveats: About two months after transplant, the apparently early recovery of alphabetaT-cell counts reportedly depended on just several hundred clones that had expanded rapidly and came from non-depleted graft cells. The high TCRbeta diversity at day 60 in some patients was ascribed to recipient T cells and intrathymic progenitors that had survived conditioning. Over subsequent months, a decline in hyperexpanded clone frequencies was noted, and after one year, T-cell counts and TCRbeta diversity were mostly ascribed to newly produced T cells.

The treatment or condition label for this specimen denotes: allogeneic hematopoietic cell transplantation with graft depleted of TCRalphabeta T cells and CD19 B cells. The transplant recipients were children given TCRalphabeta/CD19-depleted allogeneic hematopoietic cell grafts. The sample here was PBMCs, mostly from graft donor cells, taken 180 days after TCRalphabeta/CD19-depleted stem cell transplant. The sequence was obtained from a girl under two years old who had a stem cell transplant for combined immunodeficiency, so the T cells may come from the graft donor. The chain uses TRBV20-1 and TRBJ2-1, and perhaps TRBD1 as D gene, on 6 matching bases. Here the CDR3 is given as CSARWARGIEQFF. The bases read TGCAGTGCCAGATGGGCCAGGGGAATCGAGCAGTTCTTC.